This paragraph covers one TCR beta chain sequence. Antigen unknown. The read halts 3 residues ahead of the CDR3 end, with the missing end drawn from the germline J gene. Libraries were prepared by immunoSEQ multiplex PCR; TCRdb keeps only in-frame clonotypes and omits some of them. The listing contains approximately 30,000 clones. The data were obtained in a study of T cells in women clearing cervical HPV infection. The study's findings and limits: Associations may precede or follow infection; HPV-specific or memory T cells were not isolated. CIN3+ cases had significantly higher TCR repertoire richness than controls, but evenness did not differ.

The germline V gene encodes CDR1 SGHVS and CDR2 FNYEAQ. There are 13 residues in the CDR3. The V gene is TRBV7-6, the J gene TRBJ1-2; D ambiguous. What was sequenced was blood buffy coat. The TCR comes from a woman between 18 and 75 years old with a cervical HPV16 infection that either progressed to CIN3+ or cleared (not recorded which). The CDR3 sequence is CASSLGQMSDYTF. CDR3 DNA (partial): TGTGCCAGCAGCTTAGGGCAGATGAGCGAC.